The 21 T cell receptor beta chains given below trace back to one sample, sequenced in a study of shared clonotypes between healthy human individuals. Method: immunoSEQ multiplex PCR; TCRdb's copy keeps in-frame clones and lacks some. The data show roughly 2.5 million clones, more than 80% seen once. The material sequenced was naive CD4+ T cells sorted from blood. Subset of the sample: CD45RA+ positively selected. The source is a man between 18 and 35 years old in good health.

As for this clone: At the DNA level, this CDR3 is encoded by other sequences in the same sample as well. The gene calls are TRBV4-1 and TRBJ2-5, with D unresolved. Trimming left V 4 bases short and J 7 bases short, with 10 bases between. The CDR3 loop spans 12 amino acids. Germline V gene data show CDR1 as MGHRA and CDR2 as YSYEKL. CDR3 coding DNA: TGCGCCAGCAGCCCTCCGATGGGGACCCAGTACTTC. This encodes CASSPPMGTQYF.

The V call is TRBV14, the J call TRBJ2-6; D gene unclear. From germline, CDR1 is SGHDN and CDR2 FVKESK. The V end was cut by 1 base, the J end by 2 bases, with 6 bases between. The CDR3 length is 15 residues. The CDR3 DNA reads TGTGCCAGCAGCCAAGCCTTACCTGGGGCCAACGTCCTGACTTTC. This translates into CASSQALPGANVLTF.

The rearrangement joins TRBV29-1 to TRBJ2-1; D not certain. The ends were cut back, 4 bases at V and 7 bases at J, with 8 bases in the middle. The CDR3 is made up of 11 amino acids. CDR1 is SQVTM, CDR2 ANQGSEA, per germline. CDR3 loop: CSVVQLNEQFF. The CDR3 nucleotides are TGCAGCGTTGTACAGTTGAATGAGCAGTTCTTC.

The chain recombines TRBV5-5 with TRBJ2-5; 9 bases fit TRBD1. In germline, CDR1 is SGHKS, CDR2 YYEKEE (reference sequence). Trimming cost V 5 bases and J 2 bases; bases outside gene matches: 13. CDR3 length equals 17 residues. In DNA form, the CDR3 reads TGTGCCAGCAGGGTGGGGACAGGGCCCAGTGTGCAAGAGACCCAGTACTTC. This encodes CASRVGTGPSVQETQYF.

The rearrangement links TRBV19 to TRBJ1-4; 8 positions agree with TRBD1. Germline trimming cut 4 bases from V and 4 bases from J; bases unmatched to any gene: 5. Per germline, CDR1 LNHDA and CDR2 SQIVND (reference sequence). The CDR3 runs to 15 residues. This CDR3 reads CASSKPGQVNEKLFF. In DNA form, the CDR3 reads TGTGCCAGTAGTAAGCCGGGACAGGTTAATGAAAAACTGTTTTTT.

The count of this clone is one. V gene TRBV19 combines with J gene TRBJ1-1; TRBD1 agrees at 7 bases. CDR3 length equals 14 residues. The V segment lost 6 bases and the J segment 5 bases; nucleotides outside the gene matches: 9. CDR1 is LNHDA and CDR2 is SQIVND in the germline V gene (reference sequence). The CDR3 bases are TGTGCCAGTAGCCTCGACAGGGTGCGGACTGAAGCTTTCTTT. Encoded protein: CASSLDRVRTEAFF.

This chain links TRBV7-2 with TRBJ1-1; D is ambiguous. V was trimmed by 5 bases and J by 0 bases, leaving 19 bases between them. The CDR3 is made up of 17 amino acids. CDR1 and CDR2 from the germline V gene are SGHTA and FQGNSA. The CDR3 loop is CASSLGRLRALNTEAFF. The CDR3 nucleotides are TGTGCCAGCAGCCTAGGACGACTAAGGGCTCTGAACACTGAAGCTTTCTTT.

This chain connects TRBV5-1 to TRBJ2-5; 7 nucleotides match TRBD2. V shed 0 bases, J shed 5 bases, and the junction held 10 bases outside the gene matches. CDR1 is SGHRS, CDR2 YFSETQ, per germline. The CDR3 runs to 16 residues. CDR3 residues: CASSLVPAGAAETQYF. CDR3 nucleotides: TGCGCCAGCAGCTTGGTTCCGGCGGGAGCAGCCGAGACCCAGTACTTC.

Comments on this clone: Additional DNA sequences in this sample encode the identical CDR3. The rearrangement joins TRBV18 to TRBJ2-3; TRBD2 is a possible D gene (6 bases). This CDR3 has 15 amino acids. Germline V lookup: CDR1 KGHSH, CDR2 LQKENI. With 2 bases removed from V and 0 bases from J, the gap between germline ends came to 9 bases. CDR3 amino acids: CASSPVAGSTDTQYF. The DNA for the CDR3 is TGTGCCAGCTCACCAGTGGCGGGGAGCACAGATACGCAGTATTTT.

In the case of this clone: The same CDR3 can be traced to other DNA sequences in this sample. The chain combines TRBV7-2 with TRBJ1-2; no definite D call. Germline CDR1 and CDR2: SGHTA and FQGNSA. V was cut by 1 base and J by 1 base, with 7 bases left in between. The CDR3 spans 14 residues. CDR3: CASSLGGSNYGYTF. In nucleotides, the CDR3 is TGTGCCAGCAGCTTAGGAGGCAGTAACTATGGCTACACCTTC.

This clone was picked up one time. The rearrangement joins TRBV7-2 to TRBJ1-5; D gene uncertain. The length of the CDR3 is 14 residues. The ends were cut back, 5 bases at V and 4 bases at J, with 12 bases in the middle. CDR1 SGHTA and CDR2 FQGNSA come from the germline V gene. The CDR3 nucleotides read TGTGCCAGCAGCGTAGACACCGTTAATCAGCCCCAGCATTTT. It translates to CASSVDTVNQPQHF.

This clone appeared a single time. The chain couples TRBV7-2 to TRBJ2-6; D ambiguous. This CDR3 contains 14 residues. Germline V gene lookup returns CDR1 SGHTA and CDR2 FQGNSA. Trimming stripped 5 bases from V and 4 bases from J, with 9 bases between. CDR3: CASSRPTGANVLTF. CDR3 DNA: TGTGCCAGCAGCCGACCCACGGGGGCCAACGTCCTGACTTTC.

The chain joins TRBV15 to TRBJ1-5, with 7 nucleotides matching TRBD1. V lost 4 bases and J lost 3; bases outside the gene matches: 9. This CDR3 is 16 amino acids long. The V gene's germline CDR1 is LNHNV and CDR2 YYDKDF (reference sequence). The CDR3 nucleotides read TGTGCCACCAGCAATCGAGCCAGGGGGTACAATCAGCCCCAGCATTTT. It encodes CATSNRARGYNQPQHF.

The chain uses TRBV5-4 and TRBJ2-7; 7 nucleotides match TRBD1. With V trimmed by 0 bases and J by 3 bases, 3 bases remained unmatched. Germline loops: CDR1 SGHNT, CDR2 YYREEE (reference sequence). This CDR3 region has 14 residues. As DNA, the CDR3 is TGTGCCAGCAGCTTGGTGGGGACAGTCTACGAGCAGTACTTC. As protein: CASSLVGTVYEQYF.

The chain has TRBV6-5 and TRBJ1-2; 8 bases map to TRBD1. Germline V CDR1 and CDR2: MNHEY, SVGAGI. V was pared by 6 bases and J by 3 bases, with 9 bases of the junction left unmatched. This CDR3 spans 15 amino acids. The CDR3 here is CASRSPRTGYYGYTF. The CDR3 DNA reads as TGTGCCAGCAGGTCCCCCCGGACAGGGTACTATGGCTACACCTTC.

The chain carries TRBV7-6 and TRBJ2-7; TRBD1 agrees at 7 bases. V was pared by 6 bases and J by 1 base, with 9 bases of the junction left unmatched. There are 15 residues in the CDR3. Germline V CDR1 and CDR2: SGHVS, FNYEAQ. The CDR3, as DNA: TGTGCCAGCAGTCACCGGGACAGACCATCCTACGAGCAGTACTTC. Amino acids: CASSHRDRPSYEQYF.

This sequence joins TRBV6-1 and TRBJ1-1, with D maybe TRBD1 (5 bases). Trimming removed 8 bases at V and 5 bases at J, with 9 bases between. The CDR3 is 11 residues long. Germline V gives CDR1 MNHNS, CDR2 SASEGT. CDR3 coding DNA: TGTGCCAGCGGGGGTGGAACTGAAGCTTTCTTT. Its translation: CASGGGTEAFF.

The chain links TRBV18 to TRBJ1-5; TRBD1 agrees at 9 bases. CDR1 KGHSH and CDR2 LQKENI come from the germline V gene. J lost 6 bases, V lost 3 bases, and 6 bases had no gene match. CDR3 size: 15 residues. The CDR3 nucleotides are TGTGCCAGCTCACCGACAGGGGGGAGCGTTCAGCCCCAGCATTTT. Residues: CASSPTGGSVQPQHF.

The V and J genes are TRBV7-9 and TRBJ2-2; D gene unclear. Trimming took 1 base from V and 0 from J, leaving 9 bases between them. The CDR3 runs to 16 residues. From germline, CDR1 is SEHNR and CDR2 FQNEAQ (reference sequence). In DNA form, the CDR3 reads TGTGCCAGCAGCTTAGATACACCTTCGAACACCGGGGAGCTGTTTTTT. It yields the protein CASSLDTPSNTGELFF. Combining the CDR3 with reference TRBV7-9 and TRBJ2-2 gives the whole variable domain DTGVSQNPRHKITKRGQNVTFRCDPISEHNRLYWYRQTLGQGPEFLTYFQNEAQLEKSRLLSDRFSAERPKGSFSTLEIQRTEQGDSAMYLCASSLDTPSNTGELFFGEGSRLTVL.

The chain uses TRBV11-3 and TRBJ2-5; perhaps TRBD2 as D (5 bases). The length of the CDR3 is 13 residues. The ends were cut back, 4 bases at V and 11 bases at J, with 17 bases in the middle. Germline V gene data show CDR1 as SGHNT and CDR2 as YENEEA. The DNA for the CDR3 is TGTGCCAGCAGCTCCGGCCGGTTCGGGGAGCAGTACTTC. Its protein product is CASSSGRFGEQYF.

The J gene is TRBJ1-6, the V gene TRBV6-5, with D possibly being TRBD1 (5 bases). There are 15 residues in the CDR3. CDR1 and CDR2 from the germline V gene are MNHEY and SVGAGI. Trimming took 6 bases from V and 5 from J, leaving 14 bases between them. CDR3 DNA: TGTGCCAGCAGAGGGAGGGGAAATAATAATTCACCCCTCCACTTT. Amino acid sequence: CASRGRGNNNSPLHF.